This is a list of T cell receptor beta chains from one sample in a study of T cells in Graves' hyperthyroidism and ophthalmopathy. TCRdb processed the multiplex PCR reads anew with MiXCR; each CDR3 protein has one entry. The sample has under 400,000 distinct CDR3 sequences, roughly 15% seen once; the top ten hold approximately 20%. Specimen: blood. The receptors shown here come from an older woman with Graves' ophthalmopathy. CDR3s include the opening cysteine and the closing phenylalanine or tryptophan. D genes are given only for firm matches. Expanded clones are given a class, and other clones once, few, many or no size at all.

V gene: TRBV18; D gene: -; clone size: many; J gene: TRBJ1-1; CDR3 protein: CASSPGGKGTEAFF; CDR3 DNA: TGTGCCAGCTCACCCGGAGGTAAGGGCACTGAAGCTTTCTTT
V gene: TRBV3-1; D gene: -; clone size: few; J gene: TRBJ1-6; CDR3 protein: CASSQTDSNSPLHF; CDR3 DNA: TGTGCCAGCAGCCAAACAGACTCAAATTCACCCCTCCACTTT
V gene: TRBV12-3/TRBV12-4; D gene: TRBD1; clone size: -; J gene: TRBJ2-1; CDR3 protein: CATQTGANEQFF; CDR3 DNA: TGTGCCACACAAACAGGGGCTAATGAGCAGTTCTTC
V gene: TRBV28; D gene: -; clone size: -; J gene: TRBJ1-3; CDR3 protein: CASSGFRGIGNTIYF; CDR3 DNA: TGTGCCAGCTCCGGTTTTAGGGGGATAGGAAACACCATATATTTT
V gene: TRBV28; D gene: -; clone size: -; J gene: TRBJ2-7; CDR3 protein: CASSQNSYEQYF; CDR3 DNA: TGTGCCAGCAGTCAGAACTCCTACGAGCAGTACTTC
V gene: TRBV9; D gene: -; clone size: few; J gene: TRBJ1-6; CDR3 protein: CASSKDGGSSPLHF; CDR3 DNA: TGTGCCAGCAGCAAGGACGGTGGGAGTTCACCCCTCCACTTT
V gene: TRBV19; D gene: -; clone size: -; J gene: TRBJ2-5; CDR3 protein: CASKDPLETQYF; CDR3 DNA: TGTGCCAGTAAAGACCCGTTAGAGACCCAGTACTTC
V gene: TRBV10-3; D gene: -; clone size: few; J gene: TRBJ1-2; CDR3 protein: CAISENNYGYTF; CDR3 DNA: TGTGCCATCAGTGAGAATAACTATGGCTACACCTTC
V gene: TRBV18; D gene: TRBD1; clone size: -; J gene: TRBJ1-1; CDR3 protein: CASSPYTGQGVGTEAFF; CDR3 DNA: TGTGCCAGCTCACCTTACACGGGACAGGGAGTTGGGACTGAAGCTTTCTTT
V gene: TRBV11-2; D gene: -; clone size: many; J gene: TRBJ2-7; CDR3 protein: CASSATRVGEQYF; CDR3 DNA: TGTGCCAGCAGCGCAACCAGGGTCGGCGAGCAGTACTTC
V gene: TRBV12-3/TRBV12-4; D gene: TRBD1; clone size: many; J gene: TRBJ1-1; CDR3 protein: CASSPGQVGEAFF; CDR3 DNA: TGTGCCAGCAGCCCGGGACAGGTTGGTGAAGCTTTCTTT
V gene: TRBV20-1; D gene: -; clone size: many; J gene: TRBJ1-2; CDR3 protein: CSARDEGPTFGYTF; CDR3 DNA: TGCAGTGCTAGAGATGAGGGGCCCACTTTTGGCTACACCTTC
V gene: TRBV28; D gene: TRBD2; clone size: many; J gene: TRBJ2-7; CDR3 protein: CASSLSGGRSNEQYF; CDR3 DNA: TGTGCCAGCAGTCTTAGCGGGGGTCGTTCAAACGAGCAGTACTTC
V gene: TRBV5-1; D gene: TRBD2; clone size: many; J gene: TRBJ2-7; CDR3 protein: CASSDLSAGAYEQYF; CDR3 DNA: TGCGCCAGCAGTGACCTGTCAGCGGGGGCCTACGAGCAGTACTTC
V gene: TRBV28; D gene: TRBD2; clone size: many; J gene: TRBJ2-7; CDR3 protein: CASRRPGLAGSSYEQYF; CDR3 DNA: TGTGCCAGCAGACGTCCGGGACTAGCGGGCAGCTCCTACGAGCAGTACTTC
V gene: TRBV28; D gene: TRBD2; clone size: many; J gene: TRBJ2-1; CDR3 protein: CASSFRLAGGHEQFF; CDR3 DNA: TGTGCCAGCAGTTTTAGGCTAGCGGGAGGCCATGAGCAGTTCTTC
V gene: TRBV19; D gene: -; clone size: few; J gene: TRBJ1-5; CDR3 protein: CASIPSGKVNQPQHF; CDR3 DNA: TGTGCCAGTATTCCTTCCGGGAAAGTCAATCAGCCCCAGCATTTT
V gene: TRBV5-1; D gene: -; clone size: many; J gene: TRBJ2-1; CDR3 protein: CASSLRLDEQFF; CDR3 DNA: TGCGCCAGCAGCTTGCGGCTGGATGAGCAGTTCTTC
V gene: TRBV6-6; D gene: -; clone size: -; J gene: TRBJ2-2; CDR3 protein: CASSYSASPRPSNTGELFF; CDR3 DNA: TGTGCCAGCAGTTACTCTGCGAGCCCCAGACCCTCGAACACCGGGGAGCTGTTTTTT
V gene: TRBV7-8; D gene: TRBD2; clone size: many; J gene: TRBJ2-2; CDR3 protein: CASSLALRASGRETGELFF; CDR3 DNA: TGTGCCAGCAGCTTAGCGCTCAGGGCCAGCGGGAGAGAAACCGGGGAGCTGTTTTTT
V gene: TRBV2; D gene: -; clone size: many; J gene: TRBJ2-1; CDR3 protein: CAVGRSYGNEQFF; CDR3 DNA: TGTGCCGTCGGGAGATCTTACGGGAATGAGCAGTTCTTC
V gene: TRBV6-4; D gene: -; clone size: few; J gene: TRBJ2-3; CDR3 protein: CASSGSAGALTDTQYF; CDR3 DNA: TGTGCCAGCAGTGGGTCTGCAGGAGCCCTCACAGATACGCAGTATTTT
V gene: TRBV3-1; D gene: -; clone size: many; J gene: TRBJ1-1; CDR3 protein: CASSHPGGGEAFF; CDR3 DNA: TGTGCCAGCAGCCACCCGGGGGGTGGTGAAGCTTTCTTT
V gene: TRBV20-1; D gene: -; clone size: many; J gene: TRBJ2-3; CDR3 protein: CSARPGADTQYF; CDR3 DNA: TGCAGTGCTAGACCAGGGGCAGATACGCAGTATTTT
V gene: TRBV28; D gene: -; clone size: -; J gene: TRBJ1-2; CDR3 protein: CASSSSRGFNYGYTF; CDR3 DNA: TGTGCCAGCAGTTCGTCGCGGGGGTTTAACTATGGCTACACCTTC
V gene: TRBV5-1; D gene: -; clone size: many; J gene: TRBJ2-7; CDR3 protein: CASSHQNQHYEQYF; CDR3 DNA: TGCGCCAGCTCGCACCAAAATCAGCACTACGAGCAGTACTTC
V gene: TRBV5-6; D gene: TRBD2; clone size: many; J gene: TRBJ2-7; CDR3 protein: CASSLAGEPTYEQYF; CDR3 DNA: TGTGCCAGCAGCTTAGCGGGAGAGCCAACCTACGAGCAGTACTTC
V gene: TRBV9; D gene: TRBD2; clone size: many; J gene: TRBJ2-1; CDR3 protein: CASSVGLAGGGRNEQFF; CDR3 DNA: TGTGCCAGCAGCGTAGGACTAGCGGGAGGGGGCCGCAATGAGCAGTTCTTC
V gene: TRBV7-3; D gene: TRBD2; clone size: -; J gene: TRBJ2-2; CDR3 protein: CASSSGGGESGELFF; CDR3 DNA: TGTGCCAGCAGCTCCGGGGGGGGCGAGAGCGGGGAGCTGTTTTTT
V gene: TRBV5-1; D gene: -; clone size: many; J gene: TRBJ2-7; CDR3 protein: CASSEDGGVSYEQYF; CDR3 DNA: TGCGCCAGCAGCGAAGACGGAGGAGTATCCTACGAGCAGTACTTC
V gene: TRBV3-1; D gene: -; clone size: few; J gene: TRBJ2-3; CDR3 protein: CASSQDLVGVGADTQYF; CDR3 DNA: TGTGCCAGCAGCCAAGATCTAGTGGGTGTTGGGGCAGATACGCAGTATTTT
V gene: TRBV12-3/TRBV12-4; D gene: TRBD1; clone size: few; J gene: TRBJ1-5; CDR3 protein: CASSPTGLGQPQHF; CDR3 DNA: TGTGCCAGCAGCCCGACAGGGTTAGGTCAGCCCCAGCATTTT
V gene: TRBV18; D gene: -; clone size: many; J gene: TRBJ2-5; CDR3 protein: CASSPTQETQYF; CDR3 DNA: TGTGCCAGCTCACCCACCCAAGAGACCCAGTACTTC
V gene: TRBV5-1; D gene: -; clone size: many; J gene: TRBJ2-3; CDR3 protein: CASNHGGGDTQYF; CDR3 DNA: TGCGCCAGCAATCACGGCGGCGGGGATACGCAGTATTTT